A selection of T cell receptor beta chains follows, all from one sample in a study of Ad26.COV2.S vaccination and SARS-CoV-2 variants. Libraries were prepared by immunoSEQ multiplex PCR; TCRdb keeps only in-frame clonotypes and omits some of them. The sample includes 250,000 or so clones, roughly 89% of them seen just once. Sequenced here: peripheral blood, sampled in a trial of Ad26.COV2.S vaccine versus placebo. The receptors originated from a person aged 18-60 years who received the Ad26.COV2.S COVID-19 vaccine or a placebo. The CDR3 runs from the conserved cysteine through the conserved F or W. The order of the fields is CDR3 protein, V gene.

CDR3: CASTRKNTEAFF; V: TRBV30
CDR3: CASSDTLGGHYNEQFF; V: TRBV27
CDR3: CASSPTGDHSGYTF; V: TRBV5-1
CDR3: CASSELRYEQYF; V: TRBV6-1
CDR3: CASSLYGEGNTEAFF; V: TRBV27
CDR3: CASSWGLGETQYF; V: TRBV27
CDR3: CASSSYRGDTEAFF; V: TRBV7-9
CDR3: CASSSQGYQETQYF; V: TRBV5-1
CDR3: CASSYTGGDTGELFF; V: TRBV5-1
CDR3: CASSFQSGTPSSYNEQFF; V: TRBV11-2
CDR3: CASRDRTGANTEAFF; V: TRBV2
CDR3: CASSSSGTTESEQFF; V: TRBV27
CDR3: CASSQWASGGSTDTQYF; V: TRBV4-1
CDR3: CASSSGLAGPGGEQFF; V: TRBV3-1/TRBV3-2
CDR3: CASSPLGAGGEFGTQYF; V: TRBV11-2
CDR3: CASRLRGSGNTIYF; V: TRBV5-6
CDR3: CASSSITGANEQFF; V: TRBV5-5
CDR3: CASSNRAADTQYF; V: TRBV19
CDR3: CASSFLGEGYNEQFF; V: TRBV27
CDR3: CASSLPDGMNTEAFF; V: TRBV5-6
CDR3: CASSGDAGSSGNTIYF; V: TRBV6-1
CDR3: CASSLTGRSGELFF; V: TRBV5-4
CDR3: CASSRRQSDTQYF; V: TRBV7-9
CDR3: CASSPGTNNYNEQFF; V: TRBV18
CDR3: CSVDARLAGVEVF; V: TRBV29-1
CDR3: CATSAHGSNQPQHF; V: TRBV24-1
CDR3: CASSSGNEQFF; V: TRBV13
CDR3: CASSSGGSGANVLTF; V: TRBV7-2
CDR3: CASSPGTGLEAFF; V: TRBV11-2
CDR3: CASREGLLNTGELFF; V: TRBV6-6
CDR3: CASSLAGGRYNSPLHF; V: TRBV5-1
CDR3: CATRRQSTDTQYF; V: TRBV15
CDR3: CAISESPAGQPQHF; V: TRBV10-3
CDR3: CASSPDGINQPQHF; V: TRBV18
CDR3: CASSLSGWGTQETQYF; V: TRBV7-3
CDR3: CASRNSGNTIYF; V: TRBV6-5
CDR3: CASSLRADYNEQFF; V: TRBV7-2
CDR3: CASSPSRTATYEQYF; V: TRBV5-4
CDR3: CASSRSLSSYNEQFF; V: TRBV6-5
CDR3: CASSFTHRDGELFF; V: TRBV7-3
CDR3: CASSPRPGGEGQPQHF; V: TRBV5-1
CDR3: CASSSAGFGSYNEQFF; V: TRBV27
CDR3: CASSYSRGAETQYF; V: TRBV6-5
CDR3: CASSQEFGTSGRAGEQFF; V: TRBV4-3
CDR3: CASSLGSGYNEQFF; V: TRBV5-1
CDR3: CASSSVYAGYPPGNTIYF; V: TRBV5-5
CDR3: CASSGGQSNQPQHF; V: TRBV18
CDR3: CASSRGGAAQDTQYF; V: TRBV6-4
CDR3: CASSFGQGAHEQYF; V: TRBV5-6
CDR3: CASSVDGAGQPQHF; V: TRBV9
CDR3: CAWSRNYGYTF; V: TRBV30
CDR3: CASSQGTGWGTEAFF; V: TRBV3-1/TRBV3-2
CDR3: CASSLEGLGKETQYF; V: TRBV5-1
CDR3: CATSDLRVGGYNEQFF; V: TRBV24-1
CDR3: CASSYGQINTEAFF; V: TRBV6-5
CDR3: CASSGSSGTSLYNEQFF; V: TRBV25-1
CDR3: CASSQDTRPNTGELFF; V: TRBV3-1/TRBV3-2
CDR3: CASSTAGSGEKLFF; V: TRBV6-5
CDR3: CASSVGTANTEAFF; V: TRBV9
CDR3: CASSLSGLMTYEQYF; V: TRBV5-5